This T cell receptor beta chain is from a study of cytomegalovirus exposure and HLA in healthy donors. Study context: Tens of millions of unique TCRs from HLA-typed donors made up an early data release.

Use of 60 Vbeta and 13 Jbeta primers characterized the PCR. Some clones are missing from TCRdb's copy, which holds only in-frame ones; the method was immunoSEQ multiplex PCR. Here the sample spans about 160,000 clones, roughly 80% being singletons. The germline gives CDR1 SGHNT, CDR2 YYREEE (reference sequence). The CDR3 contains 15 residues. Trimming shortened V by 2 bases and J by 0 bases, and 8 bases separated the two germline ends. Worth noting for this clone: Its antigen is undetermined.

Whole-study findings and limits: Later on, an analysis tied 15,000 or so TCR beta sequences to HLA alleles at 0.05 false discovery rate. Several of the most significant clusters were apparently associated with common viral pathogens in a later analysis.

Sequenced material: PBMCs. The sequence was obtained from a man between 50 and 59 years old in good health and CMV-seropositive. V gene TRBV5-4 combines with J gene TRBJ2-2; tentative D call: TRBD2 (5 bases). CDR3 residues: CASSLAETNTGELFF. In DNA form, the CDR3 reads TGTGCCAGCAGCTTAGCGGAAACGAACACCGGGGAGCTGTTTTTT.